Below, one TCR beta chain is given with its context. The CDR3 covers 13 residues. Germline V lookup: CDR1 GTSNPN, CDR2 SVGIG (reference sequence). V lost 3 bases and J 6 bases, leaving 9 bases between the germline ends. Measured with immunoSEQ multiplex PCR; TCRdb has only the in-frame clones, and not every one. The sample records roughly 100,000 clones, 80% to 90% being singletons. This specimen comes from a study of control samples from healthy donors and cancer patients. This TCR came from a man between 60 and 75 years old with lung cancer. The chain couples TRBV30 to TRBJ1-6; no firm D call. The source material was PBMCs. CDR3 sequence (DNA): TGTGCCTGGAGCGCAGATACTAATTCACCCCTCCACTTT. It codes for CAWSADTNSPLHF.